Below, 26 T cell receptor beta chains from the same sample are listed, as sequenced in a study of blood T cell repertoires in COVID-19. The data were produced by immunoSEQ multiplex PCR, yet TCRdb's version contains in-frame clones alone and is incomplete. Found here are 200,000 to 250,000 clones, 83% of them singletons; the top ten hold nearly 5%. The sample comprised PBMCs or T cells enriched from blood (not recorded which). The receptor set was obtained from a woman between 50 and 59 years old who had been exposed to COVID-19.

This clone has more than one count but fewer than ten. This sequence joins TRBV18 and TRBJ2-1; 14 nucleotides align to TRBD2. Germline V lookup: CDR1 KGHSH, CDR2 LQKENI. CDR3 length: 18 amino acids. V dropped 5 bases and J dropped 6; count of bases not matched to a gene: 12. CDR3 DNA: TGTGCCAGCTCATCCAGGACTAGCGGGGGGTTAGTAGGCAATGAGCAGTTCTTC. Translated, it gives CASSSRTSGGLVGNEQFF.

This sequence joins TRBV24-1 and TRBJ2-3; 7 positions match TRBD2. V lost 3 bases to trimming and J lost 3 bases; unmatched junction nucleotides: 14. The germline CDR1 and CDR2 sequences are KGHDR and SFDVKD. The CDR3 consists of 18 residues. The CDR3 sequence: CATSDQSLARGSTDTQYF. The DNA of the CDR3 is TGTGCCACCAGTGATCAATCACTAGCGCGGGGTTCTACAGATACGCAGTATTTT.

The chain uses TRBV7-8 and TRBJ2-1; D might be TRBD1 (7 bases). The CDR3 is made up of 15 amino acids. Per the germline V gene, CDR1 is SGHVS and CDR2 is FQNEAQ. V dropped 1 base and J dropped 2 bases, with 9 bases sitting between them. CDR3 region: CASSLGGTAYNEQFF. For the CDR3, the DNA is TGTGCCAGCAGCTTAGGCGGGACAGCCTACAATGAGCAGTTCTTC.

The CDR3 region has the DNA TGTGCCAGCAGCCCCGCCATGGGATGGACTAACGGCTACACCTTC. Translating gives CASSPAMGWTNGYTF. The rearrangement joins TRBV7-2 to TRBJ1-2; D gene uncertain. V was cut by 5 bases and J by 8 bases, with 21 bases left in between. Germline V gene lookup returns CDR1 SGHTA and CDR2 FQGNSA. The CDR3 is made up of 15 amino acids.

This chain uses TRBV6-5 with TRBJ1-1; D gene uncertain. The V gene's germline CDR1 is MNHEY and CDR2 SVGAGI. The CDR3 is 13 residues long. Trimming took off 6 bases at V and 4 bases at J, with 12 bases between the two ends. The CDR3 loop reads CASSLDGGTEAFF. The CDR3 bases are TGTGCCAGCAGCCTCGACGGCGGCACTGAAGCTTTCTTT.

The count of this clone is one. The chain employs TRBV19 and TRBJ1-5; maybe TRBD1 (6 bases). Germline V gene data show CDR1 as LNHDA and CDR2 as SQIVND (reference sequence). V gave up 6 bases and J gave up 4 bases, with 13 bases separating them. The CDR3 has 14 amino acids. The CDR3 nucleotides are TGTGCCAGTAGCGTTTCAGGGGAAAATCAGCCCCAGCATTTT. Residues: CASSVSGENQPQHF.

This clone was observed a handful of times. The chain employs TRBV6-5 and TRBJ2-7; D is perhaps TRBD2 (5 bases). Germline V gene data show CDR1 as MNHEY and CDR2 as SVGAGI. V was pared by 8 bases and J by 6 bases, with 17 bases between. This CDR3 has 13 residues. The CDR3 sequence: CASSRSTITEQYF. CDR3 coding DNA: TGTGCCAGCTCACGATCGACTATTACCGAGCAGTACTTC.

The sample holds a few counts of this clone. The chain has TRBV2 and TRBJ1-2; D remains ambiguous. Per germline, CDR1 SNHLY and CDR2 FYNNEI. This CDR3 is 10 amino acids long. V dropped 10 bases and J dropped 9 bases, with 12 bases sitting between them. Here the CDR3 reads CAIQVLRYTF. CDR3 nucleotide sequence: TGTGCCATCCAGGTCCTTCGCTACACCTTC.

The chain joins TRBV3-1 (or the pseudogene TRBV3-2) to TRBJ2-1; 8 bases map to TRBD2. The CDR3 consists of 15 residues. Germline CDR1 LGHDT, CDR2 YNNKEL (reference sequence). V trimming: 2 bases; J trimming: 7 bases; junction bases outside the gene matches: 7. CDR3: CASSQPGLDGNEQFF. The DNA of the CDR3 is TGTGCCAGCAGCCAACCGGGACTAGACGGGAATGAGCAGTTCTTC.

The V and J genes are TRBV6-5 and TRBJ1-5, with TRBD1 matching over 10 bases. J gave up 4 bases and V 5 bases, and 5 bases lay outside the gene matches. Looked up from germline, CDR1 is MNHEY and CDR2 is SVGAGI. The CDR3 sequence is 15 residues long. The CDR3 here is CASSQGQGPNQPQHF. In nucleotides, the CDR3 is TGTGCCAGCAGTCAGGGACAGGGGCCTAATCAGCCCCAGCATTTT.

This chain links TRBV9 with TRBJ2-5; D may be TRBD2 (6 bases). CDR1 is SGDLS, CDR2 YYNGEE, per germline. The V and J ends lost 4 bases and 1 base respectively, with 14 bases between them. The CDR3 runs to 15 residues. CDR3 residues: CASSPQRVGQETQYF. The CDR3 DNA follows: TGTGCCAGCAGCCCCCAGCGGGTGGGCCAAGAGACCCAGTACTTC.

At least ten counts were recorded for this clone. The chain carries TRBV2 and TRBJ2-5, with 11 bases lining up with TRBD2. Germline CDR1 SNHLY, CDR2 FYNNEI. V lost 5 bases to trimming and J lost 5 bases; unmatched junction nucleotides: 10. CDR3 length: 16 residues. The CDR3 coding sequence is TGTGCCAGCAGTAAAGGGCTAGCGGGGGGATCCGAGACCCAGTACTTC. It codes for CASSKGLAGGSETQYF.

The J gene is TRBJ2-7, the V gene TRBV15, with a possible D match to TRBD2 (5 bases). The V end was cut by 0 bases, the J end by 3 bases, with 9 bases between. CDR1 is LNHNV and CDR2 is YYDKDF in the germline V gene (reference sequence). The CDR3 is made up of 14 amino acids. The CDR3 DNA reads TGTGCCACCAGCAGAGATCTGAGCGGCTACGAGCAGTACTTC. Residues: CATSRDLSGYEQYF.

The rearrangement uses TRBV2 and TRBJ2-1; TRBD1 is a possible D gene (6 bases). In germline, CDR1 is SNHLY, CDR2 FYNNEI. The CDR3 spans 14 residues. With 2 bases removed from V and 10 bases from J, the gap between germline ends came to 15 bases. Here the CDR3 reads CASSENGGLGEQFF. CDR3 DNA sequence: TGTGCCAGCAGTGAAAATGGGGGCCTGGGAGAGCAGTTCTTC.

In DNA form, the CDR3 reads TGTGCCAGCAGTTTAACAGGGTGGACTGAAGCTTTCTTT. It codes for CASSLTGWTEAFF. This rearrangement joins TRBV12-3 or TRBV12-4 to TRBJ1-1; the D gene is possibly TRBD1 (6 bases). V lost 2 bases, J lost 5 bases, and 9 bases lay in between. CDR3 length: 13 residues.

This sequence joins TRBV19 and TRBJ1-2, with D uncertain. The ends were cut back, 3 bases at V and 8 bases at J, with 13 bases in the middle. This CDR3 is built from 13 residues. CDR1 is LNHDA, CDR2 SQIVND, per germline (reference sequence). CDR3 sequence (DNA): TGTGCCAGTAGTATCACGGGATTTGAGGGCTACACCTTC. Residues: CASSITGFEGYTF. Supplemented by reference TRBV19 and TRBJ1-2, the full variable domain reads DGGITQSPKYLFRKEGQNVTLSCEQNLNHDAMYWYRQDPGQGLRLIYYSQIVNDFQKGDIAEGYSVSREKKESFPLTVTSAQKNPTAFYLCASSITGFEGYTFGSGTRLTVV.

The genes are TRBV28 and TRBJ1-2; 8 nucleotides line up with TRBD1. The length of the CDR3 is 14 residues. J gave up 8 bases and V 6 bases, and 11 bases lay outside the gene matches. Germline lookup yields CDR1 MDHEN and CDR2 SYDVKM. In nucleotides, the CDR3 is TGTGCCAGCAGCCCTCGGACAGGGCGGGGAGGCTACACCTTC. Protein sequence: CASSPRTGRGGYTF.

This clone has more than one count but fewer than ten. The J gene is TRBJ1-2, the V gene TRBV30; 9 bases map to TRBD1. V dropped 1 base and J dropped 8; count of bases not matched to a gene: 11. Germline V CDR1 and CDR2: GTSNPN, SVGIG (reference sequence). The CDR3 is 15 amino acids. CDR3 nucleotide sequence: TGTGCCTGGAGTGGCCACAGGGGGCGAGTGGGCGGCTACACCTTC. It is translated as CAWSGHRGRVGGYTF.

The chain recombines TRBV19 with TRBJ1-5, with a weak D call TRBD1 (5 bases). From germline, CDR1 is LNHDA and CDR2 SQIVND (reference sequence). The germline V and J ends were trimmed by 9 bases and 3 bases, with 9 bases remaining between them. The CDR3 has 12 amino acids. The CDR3 DNA reads as TGTGCCAGCAGGGATACCAATCAGCCCCAGCATTTT. Amino acids: CASRDTNQPQHF.

J is TRBJ2-7 and V is TRBV5-6; no reliable D call. Looked up from germline, CDR1 is SGHDT and CDR2 is YYEEEE. The CDR3 is 14 amino acids. The V and J ends lost 0 bases and 4 bases respectively, with 11 bases between them. In nucleotides, the CDR3 is TGTGCCAGCAGCTTGGGCCCAAACTTATACGAGCAGTACTTC. This gives the protein CASSLGPNLYEQYF.

The chain carries TRBV28 and TRBJ1-6, with TRBD1 as a possible D gene (5 bases). Per the germline V gene, CDR1 is MDHEN and CDR2 is SYDVKM. This CDR3 is 12 amino acids long. Trimming took 5 bases from V and 12 from J, leaving 11 bases between them. The CDR3 DNA sequence: TGTGCCAGCAGTCAACCGACAGAACCCCTCCACTTT. This gives the protein CASSQPTEPLHF.

For the CDR3, the DNA is TGTGCCAGTAGTATGCCCCCCGGGACAGGGGACACCGGGGAGCTGTTTTTT. It specifies CASSMPPGTGDTGELFF. This chain connects TRBV19 to TRBJ2-2; 10 bases align to TRBD1. This CDR3 contains 17 residues. Germline CDR1 LNHDA, CDR2 SQIVND (reference sequence). The V segment lost 3 bases and the J segment 3 bases; nucleotides outside the gene matches: 7.

V gene TRBV30 combines with J gene TRBJ1-6; no definite D call. Germline CDR1 and CDR2: GTSNPN and SVGIG (reference sequence). The CDR3 runs 14 residues. V was cut by 1 base and J by 8 bases, with 12 bases left in between. CDR3 sequence reads: CAWSGGGRHSPLHF. In DNA form, the CDR3 reads TGTGCCTGGAGTGGTGGAGGGAGGCATTCACCCCTCCACTTT.

Of note for this clone: The sample has other DNA sequences that encode this CDR3 too. This sequence joins TRBV10-1 and TRBJ2-5, with a possible D match to TRBD2 (7 bases). Germline V gene sequence: CDR1 WNHNN, CDR2 SYGVQD (reference sequence). The CDR3 is 15 amino acids. Trimming shortened V by 0 bases and J by 2 bases, and 10 bases separated the two germline ends. This CDR3 is CASSESGRGQETQYF. As DNA, the CDR3 is TGCGCCAGCAGTGAGTCGGGGAGGGGGCAAGAGACCCAGTACTTC.

The genes are TRBV6-6 and TRBJ1-5; D possibly corresponds to TRBD1 (5 bases). The CDR3 is made up of 16 amino acids. Germline assignment: CDR1 MNHNY and CDR2 SVGAGI (reference sequence). V lost 2 bases and J 1 base, leaving 12 bases between the germline ends. CDR3 in DNA: TGTGCCAGCAGTTACGGCCAGGGTTGGAGCAATCAGCCCCAGCATTTT. It codes for CASSYGQGWSNQPQHF.

The J gene is TRBJ2-7, the V gene TRBV28; 8 nucleotides match TRBD1. CDR3 size: 15 residues. The germline CDR1 and CDR2 sequences are MDHEN and SYDVKM. The V segment lost 3 bases and the J segment 7 bases; nucleotides outside the gene matches: 11. In nucleotides, the CDR3 is TGTGCCAGCAGTTTGAACGGGCAGGGGGCGCAGGAGCAGTACTTC. Protein product: CASSLNGQGAQEQYF.